A single TCR beta chain is shown here with its context. These data are taken from a study of blood T cell repertoires in COVID-19. The CDR3 is 16 amino acids. V shed 2 bases, J shed 4 bases, and the junction held 10 bases outside the gene matches. Germline lookup yields CDR1 MGHRA and CDR2 YSYEKL. Here immunoSEQ multiplex PCR was the method, and the copy in TCRdb shows in-frame clones only, minus some. The sample includes approximately 94,000 clones, approximately 80% of them seen just once. The sequence was obtained from a human donor in a cohort sampled during active COVID-19. The rearrangement links TRBV4-1 to TRBJ1-2; 7 bases align to TRBD1. Material: peripheral blood. The CDR3 region is CASSQTRDRDRYGYTF. The CDR3 region has the DNA TGCGCCAGCAGCCAAACCCGGGACAGAGATCGCTATGGCTACACCTTC.